Following are 12 T cell receptor beta chains from one sample sequenced in a study of T cells after yellow fever vaccination. Using its own MiXCR run on the 5' RACE reads, TCRdb lists one record per CDR3 protein. The table shows around 100,000 distinct CDR3 sequences, with roughly 8.4% occurring only once. The input for sequencing was CD8+ T cells sorted from PBMCs, taken 45 days after the yellow fever booster vaccination. Receptors originate from a man in his thirties or forties who received the YFV17D yellow fever vaccine.

This clonotype was observed a handful of times. This chain links TRBV9 with TRBJ2-1; D call uncertain. With 4 bases removed from V and 9 bases from J, the gap between germline ends came to 20 bases. CDR1 and CDR2 (germline): SGDLS, YYNGEE. The CDR3 spans 15 residues. CDR3 nucleotides: TGTGCCAGCAGCCCCAGAGGCTCTTATTTCGGTGAGCAGTTCTTC. This codes for CASSPRGSYFGEQFF.

The V call is TRBV4-2, the J call TRBJ2-1, with 14 bases aligning to TRBD2. Germline CDR1 reads LGHNA; CDR2 reads YNFKEQ. J was trimmed by 3 bases and V by 0 bases; bases with no gene match: 7. The CDR3 runs to 19 residues. CDR3 nucleotide sequence: TGTGCCAGCAGCCAAGATCCGACTAGCGGGAGGGGGATCTACAATGAGCAGTTCTTC. Amino acid sequence: CASSQDPTSGRGIYNEQFF.

This clonotype was observed at least ten times. The chain joins TRBV5-6 to TRBJ2-7; TRBD1 might be the D (6 bases). Deletions cut 4 bases from V and 3 bases from J, with 20 bases between. The germline V gene encodes CDR1 SGHDT and CDR2 YYEEEE. The CDR3 totals 16 residues. CDR3 nucleotide sequence: TGTGCCAGCAGCATACAAGACAGGACTTGGGGCTACGAGCAGTACTTC. This gives the protein CASSIQDRTWGYEQYF.

This clonotype has ten or more counts. The chain links TRBV4-3 to TRBJ1-5, with 10 bases that match TRBD1. The germline V gene has CDR1 LGHNA and CDR2 YSLEER. The CDR3 spans 14 residues. The V gene end was trimmed by 3 bases and the J gene end by 5 bases; junction bases not matched to a gene: 1. CDR3 loop: CASSQTGGYQPQHF. CDR3 nucleotide sequence: TGCGCCAGCAGCCAGACAGGGGGCTATCAGCCCCAGCATTTT.

In this sample, this clonotype turned up many times. This chain uses TRBV7-2 with TRBJ2-7; 14 bases are shared with TRBD2. In germline, CDR1 is SGHTA, CDR2 FQGNSA. The length of the CDR3 is 18 residues. V lost 0 bases to trimming and J lost 1 base; unmatched junction nucleotides: 5. This chain's CDR3 is CASSLAGLAGVGSYEQYF. The CDR3, as DNA: TGTGCCAGCAGCTTAGCGGGACTAGCGGGAGTTGGTTCCTACGAGCAGTACTTC. Full variable domain (missing parts from reference TRBV7-2 and TRBJ2-7): GAGVSQSPSNKVTEKGKDVELRCDPISGHTALYWYRQSLGQGLEFLIYFQGNSAPDKSGLPSDRFSAERTGGSVSTLTIQRTQQEDSAVYLCASSLAGLAGVGSYEQYFGPGTRLTVT.

V and J are TRBV30 and TRBJ1-1; 7 bases agree with TRBD1. The CDR3 has 15 residues. After removal of 4 bases from V and 0 bases from J, the junction contained 8 bases not matched to a gene. The germline V gene has CDR1 GTSNPN and CDR2 SVGIG (reference sequence). CDR3 nucleotide sequence: TGTGCCTGGACAGGGGGTCTCGGTATGAACACTGAAGCTTTCTTT. Its protein is CAWTGGLGMNTEAFF.

The table lists this clonotype with many counts. CDR3 in amino acids: CASSLETASSYEQYF. The CDR3 coding sequence is TGTGCCAGCAGCTTGGAGACAGCGAGCTCCTACGAGCAGTACTTC. The chain has TRBV5-6 and TRBJ2-7; possibly TRBD1 for D (5 bases). CDR1 and CDR2 from the germline V gene are SGHDT and YYEEEE. Trimming stripped 0 bases from V and 0 bases from J, with 10 bases between. This CDR3 has 15 amino acids.

This clonotype occurred many times. The chain couples TRBV20-1 to TRBJ2-4, with D perhaps being TRBD1 or TRBD2 (5 bases each). The V and J ends lost 5 bases and 6 bases respectively, with 17 bases between them. The germline V gene has CDR1 DFQATT and CDR2 SNEGSKA (reference sequence). The CDR3 consists of 14 residues. In nucleotides, the CDR3 is TGCAGTGCTGCCATGGTCGGGACGATAAACATTCAGTACTTC. Its protein is CSAAMVGTINIQYF.

The rearrangement joins TRBV5-4 to TRBJ2-2; D possibly corresponds to TRBD1 (5 bases). The germline V and J ends were trimmed by 0 bases and 6 bases, with 15 bases remaining between them. The CDR3 consists of 16 residues. Germline lookup yields CDR1 SGHNT and CDR2 YYREEE (reference sequence). CDR3 DNA sequence: TGTGCCAGCAGCTTGGGAGCAGGGAAGCGCGCCGGGGAGCTGTTTTTT. As protein: CASSLGAGKRAGELFF.

In this sample, this clonotype turned up many times. The gene calls are TRBV7-3 and TRBJ2-7, with D possibly TRBD1 on 6 matching bases. Germline CDR1 SGHTA, CDR2 FQGTGA. The CDR3 totals 15 residues. Trimming left V 1 base short and J 3 bases short, with 13 bases between. Here the CDR3 DNA reads TGTGCCAGCAGCTTAAGTCCAGGGGTCGTCTACGAGCAGTACTTC. This encodes CASSLSPGVVYEQYF.

CDR3 loop: CAWSREYGLAGYYEQYF. CDR3 bases: TGTGCCTGGAGTAGGGAGTATGGGCTAGCGGGATACTACGAGCAGTACTTC. This rearrangement joins TRBV30 to TRBJ2-7, with 9 bases matching TRBD2. Germline V gene lookup returns CDR1 GTSNPN and CDR2 SVGIG (reference sequence). J lost 3 bases, V lost 2 bases, and 14 bases had no gene match. The CDR3 totals 17 residues.

This clonotype was observed at least ten times. This chain joins TRBV27 and TRBJ2-3, with 8 bases identical to TRBD1. After removal of 3 bases from V and 4 bases from J, the junction contained 9 bases not matched to a gene. CDR3 length equals 16 residues. Germline CDR1 reads MNHEY; CDR2 reads SMNVEV (reference sequence). CDR3 nucleotide sequence: TGTGCCAGCAGTTTTATTCAGGGGGCGGACGCAGATACGCAGTATTTT. This translates into CASSFIQGADADTQYF.